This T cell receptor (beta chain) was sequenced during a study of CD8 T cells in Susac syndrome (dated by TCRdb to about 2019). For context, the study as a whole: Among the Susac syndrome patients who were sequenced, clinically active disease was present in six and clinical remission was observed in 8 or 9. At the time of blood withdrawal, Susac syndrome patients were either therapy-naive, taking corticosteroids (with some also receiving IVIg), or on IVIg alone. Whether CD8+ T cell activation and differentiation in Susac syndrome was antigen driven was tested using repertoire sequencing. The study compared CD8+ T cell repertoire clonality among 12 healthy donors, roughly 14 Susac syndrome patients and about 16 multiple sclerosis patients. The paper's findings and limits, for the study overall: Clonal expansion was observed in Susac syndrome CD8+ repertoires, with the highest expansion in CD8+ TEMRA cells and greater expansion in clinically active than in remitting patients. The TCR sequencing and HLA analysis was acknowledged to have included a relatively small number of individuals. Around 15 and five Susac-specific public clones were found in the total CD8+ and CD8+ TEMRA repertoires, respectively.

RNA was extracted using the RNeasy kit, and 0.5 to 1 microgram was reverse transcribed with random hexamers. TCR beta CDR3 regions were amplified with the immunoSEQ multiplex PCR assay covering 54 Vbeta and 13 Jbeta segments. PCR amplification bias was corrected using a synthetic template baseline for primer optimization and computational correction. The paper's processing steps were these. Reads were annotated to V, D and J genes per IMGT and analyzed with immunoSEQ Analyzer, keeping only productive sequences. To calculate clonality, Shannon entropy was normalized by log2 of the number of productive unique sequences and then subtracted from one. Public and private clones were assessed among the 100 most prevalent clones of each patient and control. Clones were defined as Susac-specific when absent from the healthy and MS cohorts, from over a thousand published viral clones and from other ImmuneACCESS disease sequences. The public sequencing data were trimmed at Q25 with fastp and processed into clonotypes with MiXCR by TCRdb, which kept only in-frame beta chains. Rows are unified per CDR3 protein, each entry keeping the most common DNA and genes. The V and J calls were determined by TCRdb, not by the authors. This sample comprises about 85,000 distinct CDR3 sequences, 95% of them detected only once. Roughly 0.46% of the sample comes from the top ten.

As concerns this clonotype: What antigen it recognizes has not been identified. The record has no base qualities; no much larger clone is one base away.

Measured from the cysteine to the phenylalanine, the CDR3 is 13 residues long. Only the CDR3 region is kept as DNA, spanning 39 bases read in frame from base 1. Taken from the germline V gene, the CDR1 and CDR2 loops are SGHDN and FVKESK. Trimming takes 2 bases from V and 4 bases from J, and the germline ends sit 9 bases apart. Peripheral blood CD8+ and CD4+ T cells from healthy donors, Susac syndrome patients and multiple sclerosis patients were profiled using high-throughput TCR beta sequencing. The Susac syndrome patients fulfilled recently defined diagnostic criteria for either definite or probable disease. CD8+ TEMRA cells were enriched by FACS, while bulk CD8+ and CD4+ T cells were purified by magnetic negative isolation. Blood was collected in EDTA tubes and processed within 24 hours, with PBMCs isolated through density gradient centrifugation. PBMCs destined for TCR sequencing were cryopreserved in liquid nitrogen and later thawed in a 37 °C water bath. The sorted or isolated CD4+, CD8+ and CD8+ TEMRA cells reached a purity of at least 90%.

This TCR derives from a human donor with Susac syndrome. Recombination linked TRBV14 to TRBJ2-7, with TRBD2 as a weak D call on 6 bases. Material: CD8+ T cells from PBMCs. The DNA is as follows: TGTGCCAGCAGCCAAATGGGGGGATACGAGCAGTACTTC. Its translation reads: CASSQMGGYEQYF. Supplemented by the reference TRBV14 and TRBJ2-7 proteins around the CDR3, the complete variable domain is EAGVTQFPSHSVIEKGQTVTLRCDPISGHDNLYWYRRVMGKEIKFLLHFVKESKQDESGMPNNRFLAERTGGTYSTLKVQPAELEDSGVYFCASSQMGGYEQYFGPGTRLTVT.